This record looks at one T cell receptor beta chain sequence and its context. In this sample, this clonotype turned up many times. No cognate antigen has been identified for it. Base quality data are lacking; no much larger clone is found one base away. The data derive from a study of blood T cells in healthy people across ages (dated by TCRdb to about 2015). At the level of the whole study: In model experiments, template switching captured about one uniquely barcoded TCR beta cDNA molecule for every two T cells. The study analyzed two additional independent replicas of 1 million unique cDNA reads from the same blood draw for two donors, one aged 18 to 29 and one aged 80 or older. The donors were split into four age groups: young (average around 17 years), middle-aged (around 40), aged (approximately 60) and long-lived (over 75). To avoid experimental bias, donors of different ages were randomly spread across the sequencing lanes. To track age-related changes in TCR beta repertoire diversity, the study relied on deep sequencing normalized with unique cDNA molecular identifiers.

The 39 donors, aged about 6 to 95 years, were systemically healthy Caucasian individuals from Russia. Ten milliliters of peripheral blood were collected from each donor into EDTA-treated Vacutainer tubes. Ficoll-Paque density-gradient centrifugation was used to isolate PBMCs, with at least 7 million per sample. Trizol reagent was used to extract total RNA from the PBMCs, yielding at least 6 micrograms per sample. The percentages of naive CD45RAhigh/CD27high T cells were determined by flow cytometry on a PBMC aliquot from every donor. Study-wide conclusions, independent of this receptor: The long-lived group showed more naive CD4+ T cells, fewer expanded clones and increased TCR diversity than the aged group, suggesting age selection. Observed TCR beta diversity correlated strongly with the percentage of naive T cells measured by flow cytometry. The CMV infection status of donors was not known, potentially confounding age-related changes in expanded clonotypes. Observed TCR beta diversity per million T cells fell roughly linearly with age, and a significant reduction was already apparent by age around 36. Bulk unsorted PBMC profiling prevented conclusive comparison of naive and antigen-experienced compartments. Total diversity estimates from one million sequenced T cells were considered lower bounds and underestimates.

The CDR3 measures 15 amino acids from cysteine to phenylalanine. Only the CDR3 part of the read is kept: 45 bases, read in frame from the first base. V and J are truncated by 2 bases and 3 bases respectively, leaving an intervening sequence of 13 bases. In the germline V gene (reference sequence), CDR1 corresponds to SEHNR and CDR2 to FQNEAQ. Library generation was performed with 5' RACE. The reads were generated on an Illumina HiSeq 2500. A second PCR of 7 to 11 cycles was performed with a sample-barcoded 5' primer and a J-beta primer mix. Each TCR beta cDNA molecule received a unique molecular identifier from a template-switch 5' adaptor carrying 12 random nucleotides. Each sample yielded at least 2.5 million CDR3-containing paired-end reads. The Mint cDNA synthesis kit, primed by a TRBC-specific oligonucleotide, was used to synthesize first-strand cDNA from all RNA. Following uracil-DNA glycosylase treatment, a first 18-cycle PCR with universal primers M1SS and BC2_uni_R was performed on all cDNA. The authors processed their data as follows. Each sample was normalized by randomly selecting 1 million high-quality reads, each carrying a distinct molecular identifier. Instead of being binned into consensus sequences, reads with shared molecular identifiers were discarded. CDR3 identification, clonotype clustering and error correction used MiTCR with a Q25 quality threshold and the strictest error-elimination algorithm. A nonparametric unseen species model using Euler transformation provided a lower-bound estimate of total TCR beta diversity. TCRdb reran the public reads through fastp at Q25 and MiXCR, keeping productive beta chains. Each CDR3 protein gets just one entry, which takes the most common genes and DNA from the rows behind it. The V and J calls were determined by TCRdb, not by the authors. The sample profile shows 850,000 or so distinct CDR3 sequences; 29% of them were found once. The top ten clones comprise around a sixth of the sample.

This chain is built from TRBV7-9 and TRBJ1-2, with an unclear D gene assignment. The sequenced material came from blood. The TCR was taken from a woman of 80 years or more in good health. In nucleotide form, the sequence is TGTGCCAGCAGCTTAAGACGGAACTCTGACTATGGCTACACCTTC. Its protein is CASSLRRNSDYGYTF.